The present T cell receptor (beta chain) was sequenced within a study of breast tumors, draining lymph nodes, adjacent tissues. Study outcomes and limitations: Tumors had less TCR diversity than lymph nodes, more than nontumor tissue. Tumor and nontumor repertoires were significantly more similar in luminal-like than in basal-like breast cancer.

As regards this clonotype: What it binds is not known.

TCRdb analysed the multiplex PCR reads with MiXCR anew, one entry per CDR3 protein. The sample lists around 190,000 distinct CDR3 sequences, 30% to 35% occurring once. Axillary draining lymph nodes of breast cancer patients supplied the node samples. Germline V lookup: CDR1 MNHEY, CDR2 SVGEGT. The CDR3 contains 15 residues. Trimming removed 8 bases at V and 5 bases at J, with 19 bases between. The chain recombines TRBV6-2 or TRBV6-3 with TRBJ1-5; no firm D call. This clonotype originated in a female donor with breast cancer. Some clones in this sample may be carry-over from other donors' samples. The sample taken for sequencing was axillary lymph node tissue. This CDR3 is CASGRVGPGDQPQHF. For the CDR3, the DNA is TGTGCCAGCGGACGGGTAGGCCCCGGCGATCAGCCCCAGCATTTT.